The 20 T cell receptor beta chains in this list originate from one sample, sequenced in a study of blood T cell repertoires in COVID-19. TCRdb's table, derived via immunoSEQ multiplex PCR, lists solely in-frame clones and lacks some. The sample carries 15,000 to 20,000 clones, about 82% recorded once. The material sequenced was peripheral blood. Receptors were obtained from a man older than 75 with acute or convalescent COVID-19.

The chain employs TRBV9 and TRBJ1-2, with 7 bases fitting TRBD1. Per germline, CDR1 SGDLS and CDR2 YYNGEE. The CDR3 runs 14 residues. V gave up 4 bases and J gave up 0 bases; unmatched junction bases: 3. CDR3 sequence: CASSRQGSNYGYTF. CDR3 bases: TGTGCCAGCAGCCGACAGGGATCTAACTATGGCTACACCTTC.

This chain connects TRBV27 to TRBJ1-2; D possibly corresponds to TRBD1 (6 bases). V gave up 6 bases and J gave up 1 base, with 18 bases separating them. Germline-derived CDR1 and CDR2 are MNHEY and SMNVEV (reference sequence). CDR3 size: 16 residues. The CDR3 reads CASSDRTTLFNYGYTF. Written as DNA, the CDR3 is TGTGCCAGCAGCGACAGGACCACTCTTTTTAACTATGGCTACACCTTC.

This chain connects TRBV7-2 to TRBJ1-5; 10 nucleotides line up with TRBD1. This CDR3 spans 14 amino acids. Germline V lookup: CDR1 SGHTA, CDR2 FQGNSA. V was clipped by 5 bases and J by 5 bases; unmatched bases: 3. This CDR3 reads CASSPDRGHQPQHF. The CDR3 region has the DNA TGTGCCAGCAGCCCCGACAGGGGGCATCAGCCCCAGCATTTT. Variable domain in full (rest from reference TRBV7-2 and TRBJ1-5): GAGVSQSPSNKVTEKGKDVELRCDPISGHTALYWYRQSLGQGLEFLIYFQGNSAPDKSGLPSDRFSAERTGGSVSTLTIQRTQQEDSAVYLCASSPDRGHQPQHFGDGTRLSIL.

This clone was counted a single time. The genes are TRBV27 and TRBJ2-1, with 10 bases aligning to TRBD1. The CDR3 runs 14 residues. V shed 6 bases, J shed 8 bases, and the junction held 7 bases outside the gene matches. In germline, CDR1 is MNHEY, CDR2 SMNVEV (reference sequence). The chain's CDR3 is CASRKTGGRDEQFF. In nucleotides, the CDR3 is TGTGCCAGCAGGAAGACAGGGGGCCGGGATGAGCAGTTCTTC.

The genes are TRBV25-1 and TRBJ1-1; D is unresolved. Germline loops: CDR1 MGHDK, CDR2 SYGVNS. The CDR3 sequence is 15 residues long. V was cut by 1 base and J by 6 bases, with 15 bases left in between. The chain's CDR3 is CASSEWGGRISEAFF. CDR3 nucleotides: TGTGCCAGCAGTGAATGGGGAGGGCGGATTTCTGAAGCTTTCTTT.

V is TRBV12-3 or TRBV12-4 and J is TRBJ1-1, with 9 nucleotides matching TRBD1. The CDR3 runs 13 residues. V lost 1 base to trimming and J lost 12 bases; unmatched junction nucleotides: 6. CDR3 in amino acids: CASSLGAQGATFF. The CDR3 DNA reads TGTGCCAGCAGTTTAGGTGCACAGGGGGCAACTTTCTTT.

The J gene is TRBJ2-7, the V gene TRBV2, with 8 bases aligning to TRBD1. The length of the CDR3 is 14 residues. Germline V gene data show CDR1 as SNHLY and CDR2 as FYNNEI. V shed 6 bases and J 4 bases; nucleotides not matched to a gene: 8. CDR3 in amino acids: CASSFGTGGYEQYF. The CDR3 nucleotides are TGTGCCAGCAGCTTCGGCACAGGGGGGTACGAGCAGTACTTC.

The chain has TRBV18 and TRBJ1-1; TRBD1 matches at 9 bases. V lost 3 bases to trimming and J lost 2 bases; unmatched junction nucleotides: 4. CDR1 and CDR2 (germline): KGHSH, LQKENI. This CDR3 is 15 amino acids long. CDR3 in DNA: TGTGCCAGCTCACCGGGACAGGGACCTAACACTGAAGCTTTCTTT. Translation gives CASSPGQGPNTEAFF.

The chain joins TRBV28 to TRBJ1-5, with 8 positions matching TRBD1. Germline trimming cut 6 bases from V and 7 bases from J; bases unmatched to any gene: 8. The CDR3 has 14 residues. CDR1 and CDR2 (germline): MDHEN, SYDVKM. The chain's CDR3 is CASRTGGTGQPQHF. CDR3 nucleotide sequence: TGTGCCAGCAGAACAGGGGGAACAGGCCAGCCCCAGCATTTT. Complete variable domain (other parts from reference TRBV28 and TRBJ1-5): DVKVTQSSRYLVKRTGEKVFLECVQDMDHENMFWYRQDPGLGLRLIYFSYDVKMKEKGDIPEGYSVSREKKERFSLILESASTNQTSMYLCASRTGGTGQPQHFGDGTRLSIL.

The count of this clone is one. The CDR3 bases are TGTGCCAGCAGAAGGGACAGGAATCAGCCCCAGCATTTT. It yields the protein CASRRDRNQPQHF. V usage is TRBV28 and J usage is TRBJ1-5, with TRBD1 identical over 8 bases. The germline V gene has CDR1 MDHEN and CDR2 SYDVKM. The CDR3 runs to 13 residues. Germline trimming cut 6 bases from V and 4 bases from J; bases unmatched to any gene: 2.

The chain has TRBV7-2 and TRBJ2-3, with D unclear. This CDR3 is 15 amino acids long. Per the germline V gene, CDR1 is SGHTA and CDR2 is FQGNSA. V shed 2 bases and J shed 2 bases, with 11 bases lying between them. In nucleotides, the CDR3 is TGTGCCAGCAGCTTACTGGCGGAAAACACAGATACGCAGTATTTT. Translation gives CASSLLAENTDTQYF. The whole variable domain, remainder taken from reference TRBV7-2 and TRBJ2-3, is GAGVSQSPSNKVTEKGKDVELRCDPISGHTALYWYRQSLGQGLEFLIYFQGNSAPDKSGLPSDRFSAERTGGSVSTLTIQRTQQEDSAVYLCASSLLAENTDTQYFGPGTRLTVL.

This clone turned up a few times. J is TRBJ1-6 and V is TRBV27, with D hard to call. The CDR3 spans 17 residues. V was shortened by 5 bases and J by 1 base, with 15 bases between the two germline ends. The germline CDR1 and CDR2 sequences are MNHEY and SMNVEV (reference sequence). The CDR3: CASSRDGEQSYNSPLHF. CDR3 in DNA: TGTGCCAGCAGTCGCGACGGGGAGCAATCCTATAATTCACCCCTCCACTTT.

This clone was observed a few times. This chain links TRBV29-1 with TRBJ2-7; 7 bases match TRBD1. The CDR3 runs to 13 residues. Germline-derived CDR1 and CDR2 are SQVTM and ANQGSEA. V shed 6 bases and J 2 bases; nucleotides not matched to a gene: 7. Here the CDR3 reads CSVQTGWPYEQYF. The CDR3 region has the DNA TGCAGCGTCCAGACAGGGTGGCCCTACGAGCAGTACTTC.

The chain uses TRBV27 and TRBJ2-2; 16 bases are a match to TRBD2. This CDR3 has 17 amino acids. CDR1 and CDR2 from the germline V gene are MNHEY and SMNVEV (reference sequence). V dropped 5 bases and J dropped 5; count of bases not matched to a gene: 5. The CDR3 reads CASSHQGLAGGTGELFF. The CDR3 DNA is TGTGCCAGCAGTCACCAGGGACTAGCGGGGGGGACCGGGGAGCTGTTTTTT.

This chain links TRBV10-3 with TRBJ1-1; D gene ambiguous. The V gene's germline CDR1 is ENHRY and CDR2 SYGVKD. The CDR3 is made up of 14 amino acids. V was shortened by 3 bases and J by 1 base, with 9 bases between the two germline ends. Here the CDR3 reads CAISDERPNTEAFF. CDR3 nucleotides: TGTGCCATCAGTGACGAGAGGCCGAACACTGAAGCTTTCTTT.

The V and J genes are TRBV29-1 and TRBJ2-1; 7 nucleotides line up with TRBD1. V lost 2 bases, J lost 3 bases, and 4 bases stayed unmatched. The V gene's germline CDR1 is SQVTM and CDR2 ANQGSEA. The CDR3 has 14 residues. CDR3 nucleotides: TGCAGCGTTGAATCTCGGGACAGCTACAATGAGCAGTTCTTC. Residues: CSVESRDSYNEQFF.

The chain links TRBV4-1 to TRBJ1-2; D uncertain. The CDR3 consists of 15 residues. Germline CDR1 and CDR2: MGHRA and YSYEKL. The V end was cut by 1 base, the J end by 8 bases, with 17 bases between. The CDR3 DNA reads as TGCGCCAGCAGCCAAGGTAACAGCAGAAACAGCGGCTACACCTTC. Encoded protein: CASSQGNSRNSGYTF.

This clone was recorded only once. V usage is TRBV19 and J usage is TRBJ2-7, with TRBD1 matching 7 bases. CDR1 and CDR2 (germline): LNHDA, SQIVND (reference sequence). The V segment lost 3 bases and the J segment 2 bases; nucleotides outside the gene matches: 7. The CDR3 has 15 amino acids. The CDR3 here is CASSMRQGGTYEQYF. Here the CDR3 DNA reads TGTGCCAGTAGTATGCGACAGGGTGGCACCTACGAGCAGTACTTC.

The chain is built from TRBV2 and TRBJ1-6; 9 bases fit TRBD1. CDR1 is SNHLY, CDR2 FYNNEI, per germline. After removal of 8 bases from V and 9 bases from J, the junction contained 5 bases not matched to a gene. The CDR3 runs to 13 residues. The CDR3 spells CASRDRALSPLHF. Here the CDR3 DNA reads TGTGCCAGCCGGGACAGGGCTCTTTCACCCCTCCACTTT.

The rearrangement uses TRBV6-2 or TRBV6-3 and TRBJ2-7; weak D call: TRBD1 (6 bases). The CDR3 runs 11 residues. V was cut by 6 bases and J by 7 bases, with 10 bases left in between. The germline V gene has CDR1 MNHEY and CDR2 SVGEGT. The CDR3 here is CASSRGGEQYF. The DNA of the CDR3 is TGTGCCAGCAGCCGAGGGGGTGAGCAGTACTTC.